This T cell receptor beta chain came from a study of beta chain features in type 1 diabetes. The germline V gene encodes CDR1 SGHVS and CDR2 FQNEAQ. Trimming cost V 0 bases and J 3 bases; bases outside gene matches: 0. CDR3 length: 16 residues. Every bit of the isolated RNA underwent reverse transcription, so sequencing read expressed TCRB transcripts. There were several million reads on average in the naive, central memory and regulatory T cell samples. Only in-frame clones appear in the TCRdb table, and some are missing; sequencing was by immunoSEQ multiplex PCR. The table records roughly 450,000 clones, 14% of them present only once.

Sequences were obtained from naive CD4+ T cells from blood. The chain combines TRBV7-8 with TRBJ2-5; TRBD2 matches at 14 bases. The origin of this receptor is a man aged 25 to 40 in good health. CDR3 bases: TGTGCCAGCAGCTTAGCGACTAGCGGGAGGGAAGAGACCCAGTACTTC. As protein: CASSLATSGREETQYF.